A selection of T cell receptor beta chains follows, all from one sample in a study of neoadjuvant anti-PD-1 for oral cavity cancer. Method: immunoSEQ multiplex PCR; TCRdb's copy keeps in-frame clones and lacks some. The sample lists under 20,000 clones, approximately 70% occurring once. The input for sequencing was PBMCs, taken before nivolumab (anti-PD-1) treatment. Receptors were obtained from a person aged 40-85 years with oral cavity squamous cell carcinoma. Each CDR3 is given with its conserved first and last residue. The D gene is left open where the match is weak. The size of a clone is reported for some rows only, either as once, few or many, or as a class for expanded clones.

v_call: TRBV2; clone_size: .; d_call: .; j_call: TRBJ1-1; cdr3_aa: CASKTSSMNTEAFF; cdr3_nt: TGTGCCAGCAAAACCTCTTCTATGAACACTGAAGCTTTCTTT
v_call: TRBV14; clone_size: .; d_call: TRBD2; j_call: TRBJ2-7; cdr3_aa: CASSQDSGAHTKREVLEQYF; cdr3_nt: TGTGCCAGCAGCCAAGATTCTGGTGCCCATACCAAGCGGGAGGTCCTCGAGCAGTACTTC
v_call: TRBV5-1; clone_size: .; d_call: .; j_call: TRBJ2-3; cdr3_aa: CASSLKTGLVTDTQYF; cdr3_nt: TGCGCCAGCAGCCTGAAGACAGGCCTCGTGACAGATACGCAGTATTTT
v_call: TRBV7-8; clone_size: .; d_call: .; j_call: TRBJ2-7; cdr3_aa: CASSLTHEQYF; cdr3_nt: TGTGCCAGCAGCTTAACCCACGAGCAGTACTTC
v_call: TRBV14; clone_size: .; d_call: .; j_call: TRBJ2-7; cdr3_aa: CASSRVDRDYEQYF; cdr3_nt: TGTGCCAGCAGCCGGGTGGACAGAGACTACGAGCAGTACTTC
v_call: TRBV10-3; clone_size: .; d_call: TRBD1; j_call: TRBJ2-7; cdr3_aa: CAISGVTGSGAYEQYF; cdr3_nt: TGTGCCATCAGTGGGGTGACAGGGAGTGGGGCCTACGAGCAGTACTTC
v_call: TRBV7-2; clone_size: .; d_call: .; j_call: TRBJ1-2; cdr3_aa: CASSSPTSEGVYGYTF; cdr3_nt: TGTGCCAGCAGCTCCCCAACCTCCGAAGGGGTGTATGGCTACACCTTC
v_call: TRBV7-3; clone_size: .; d_call: TRBD1; j_call: TRBJ1-5; cdr3_aa: CASSLNRGNQPQHF; cdr3_nt: TGTGCCAGCAGCTTAAACAGGGGTAATCAGCCCCAGCATTTT
v_call: TRBV28; clone_size: few; d_call: TRBD2; j_call: TRBJ2-2; cdr3_aa: CASRLAGADTGELFF; cdr3_nt: TGTGCCAGCAGATTAGCGGGAGCTGACACCGGGGAGCTGTTTTTT
v_call: TRBV27; clone_size: .; d_call: .; j_call: TRBJ1-1; cdr3_aa: CASSTMNTEAFF; cdr3_nt: TGTGCCAGCAGTACTATGAACACTGAAGCTTTCTTT
v_call: TRBV25-1; clone_size: .; d_call: .; j_call: TRBJ2-2; cdr3_aa: CASSEAGTVNTGELFF; cdr3_nt: TGTGCCAGCAGTGAAGCCGGGACGGTAAACACCGGGGAGCTGTTTTTT
v_call: TRBV2; clone_size: .; d_call: TRBD1; j_call: TRBJ2-1; cdr3_aa: CASRGDRVNEQFF; cdr3_nt: TGTGCCAGCAGAGGAGACAGGGTCAATGAGCAGTTCTTC
v_call: TRBV6-5; clone_size: .; d_call: TRBD2; j_call: TRBJ2-7; cdr3_aa: CASSRGGPYEQYF; cdr3_nt: TGTGCCAGCAGTAGGGGAGGGCCCTACGAGCAGTACTTC
v_call: TRBV5-1; clone_size: .; d_call: .; j_call: TRBJ2-1; cdr3_aa: CASSMGLGREQFF; cdr3_nt: TGCGCCAGCAGCATGGGTTTGGGTCGGGAGCAGTTCTTC
v_call: TRBV15; clone_size: few; d_call: .; j_call: TRBJ2-1; cdr3_aa: CATSRDLGEQFF; cdr3_nt: TGTGCCACCAGCAGAGATCTTGGTGAGCAGTTCTTC
v_call: TRBV7-2; clone_size: .; d_call: TRBD2; j_call: TRBJ2-3; cdr3_aa: CASSLVSTSGIKDTQYF; cdr3_nt: TGTGCCAGCAGCTTAGTATCGACTAGCGGGATAAAGGATACGCAGTATTTT
v_call: TRBV13; clone_size: .; d_call: .; j_call: TRBJ1-1; cdr3_aa: CASSSPGGGAFF; cdr3_nt: TGTGCCAGCAGCTCCCCCGGGGGGGGAGCTTTCTTT
v_call: TRBV5-1; clone_size: .; d_call: TRBD2; j_call: TRBJ2-7; cdr3_aa: CASSFSGGSYEQYF; cdr3_nt: TGCGCCAGCAGCTTTAGCGGGGGATCCTACGAGCAGTACTTC
v_call: TRBV2; clone_size: .; d_call: TRBD1; j_call: TRBJ1-3; cdr3_aa: CASSELPGQKLSGNTIYF; cdr3_nt: TGTGCCAGCAGTGAGTTACCGGGACAGAAGCTTTCGGGAAACACCATATATTTT
v_call: TRBV2; clone_size: few; d_call: TRBD2; j_call: TRBJ2-3; cdr3_aa: CASSLSPSGVGDTQYF; cdr3_nt: TGTGCCAGCAGCCTCAGCCCTAGCGGGGTGGGAGATACGCAGTATTTT
v_call: TRBV5-6; clone_size: few; d_call: TRBD1; j_call: TRBJ2-7; cdr3_aa: CASSSTGWDYEQYF; cdr3_nt: TGTGCCAGCAGCTCGACAGGGTGGGACTACGAGCAGTACTTC
v_call: TRBV2; clone_size: few; d_call: TRBD1; j_call: TRBJ1-2; cdr3_aa: CASSEARQGHGYTF; cdr3_nt: TGTGCCAGCAGTGAAGCGAGACAGGGCCATGGCTACACCTTC
v_call: TRBV7-9; clone_size: few; d_call: .; j_call: TRBJ1-2; cdr3_aa: CASSLRDLDGYTF; cdr3_nt: TGTGCCAGCAGCTTACGGGATTTGGATGGCTACACCTTC
v_call: TRBV7-9; clone_size: .; d_call: .; j_call: TRBJ1-4; cdr3_aa: CASSFIRASNEKLFF; cdr3_nt: TGTGCCAGCAGCTTCATCAGGGCCTCTAATGAAAAACTGTTTTTT
v_call: TRBV15; clone_size: .; d_call: .; j_call: TRBJ1-5; cdr3_aa: CATSRDQAWDSNQPQHF; cdr3_nt: TGTGCCACCAGCAGAGATCAGGCGTGGGATAGCAATCAGCCCCAGCATTTT
v_call: TRBV7-8; clone_size: .; d_call: .; j_call: TRBJ1-4; cdr3_aa: CASSFERQNEKLFF; cdr3_nt: TGTGCCAGCAGCTTTGAGAGACAGAATGAAAAACTGTTTTTT
v_call: TRBV10-3; clone_size: .; d_call: TRBD2; j_call: TRBJ2-1; cdr3_aa: CAISETSGRGEQFF; cdr3_nt: TGTGCCATCAGTGAGACTAGCGGGAGAGGTGAGCAGTTCTTC
v_call: TRBV6-6; clone_size: .; d_call: .; j_call: TRBJ2-5; cdr3_aa: CASTPGAQETQYF; cdr3_nt: TGTGCCAGCACCCCGGGAGCTCAAGAGACCCAGTACTTC
v_call: TRBV30; clone_size: .; d_call: .; j_call: TRBJ1-3; cdr3_aa: CAWSVRILENTIYF; cdr3_nt: TGTGCCTGGAGTGTGAGGATTCTAGAAAACACCATATATTTT
v_call: TRBV7-2; clone_size: few; d_call: TRBD2; j_call: TRBJ2-2; cdr3_aa: CASSPPAGGPGELFF; cdr3_nt: TGTGCCAGCAGCCCCCCAGCGGGAGGCCCCGGGGAGCTGTTTTTT
v_call: TRBV5-6; clone_size: .; d_call: .; j_call: TRBJ2-5; cdr3_aa: CASSLEPGGVIGETQYF; cdr3_nt: TGTGCCAGCAGCTTGGAACCTGGGGGAGTAATTGGGGAGACCCAGTACTTC
v_call: TRBV6-1; clone_size: .; d_call: .; j_call: TRBJ2-3; cdr3_aa: CASSRTILTDTQYF; cdr3_nt: TGTGCCAGCAGCAGGACTATTCTCACAGATACGCAGTATTTT
v_call: TRBV19; clone_size: few; d_call: .; j_call: TRBJ2-6; cdr3_aa: CASETSGANVLTF; cdr3_nt: TGTGCCAGTGAGACCTCTGGGGCCAACGTCCTGACTTTC
v_call: TRBV6-5; clone_size: once; d_call: TRBD1; j_call: TRBJ2-3; cdr3_aa: CASSYGTGVTDTQYF; cdr3_nt: TGTGCCAGCAGTTACGGGACAGGGGTCACAGATACGCAGTATTTT
v_call: TRBV10-1; clone_size: few; d_call: .; j_call: TRBJ2-1; cdr3_aa: CASSGSDYNEQFF; cdr3_nt: TGCGCCAGCAGTGGGTCGGACTACAATGAGCAGTTCTTC
v_call: TRBV7-6; clone_size: .; d_call: TRBD1; j_call: TRBJ2-7; cdr3_aa: CASSSGQGPYEQYF; cdr3_nt: TGTGCCAGCAGCTCGGGACAGGGGCCTTACGAGCAGTACTTC
v_call: TRBV6-5; clone_size: .; d_call: TRBD2; j_call: TRBJ2-3; cdr3_aa: CASSYSGAGDVDTQYF; cdr3_nt: TGTGCCAGCAGTTACTCAGGAGCGGGAGACGTAGATACGCAGTATTTT
v_call: TRBV25-1; clone_size: .; d_call: TRBD2; j_call: TRBJ2-3; cdr3_aa: CASSVSGLAGGTDTQYF; cdr3_nt: TGTGCCAGCAGTGTCTCGGGACTAGCGGGAGGAACAGATACGCAGTATTTT
v_call: TRBV11-2; clone_size: .; d_call: .; j_call: TRBJ1-2; cdr3_aa: CASRFAGTSSDGYTF; cdr3_nt: TGTGCCAGCAGGTTTGCCGGGACATCCTCGGATGGCTACACCTTC
v_call: TRBV18; clone_size: .; d_call: .; j_call: TRBJ1-1; cdr3_aa: CASSPDLQGGTEAFF; cdr3_nt: TGTGCCAGCTCACCGGACCTCCAGGGCGGCACTGAAGCTTTCTTT
v_call: TRBV6-5; clone_size: few; d_call: .; j_call: TRBJ1-1; cdr3_aa: CASSYSPTLNTEAFF; cdr3_nt: TGTGCCAGCAGTTACTCGCCAACGTTAAACACTGAAGCTTTCTTT
v_call: TRBV6-5; clone_size: few; d_call: TRBD1; j_call: TRBJ1-5; cdr3_aa: CASSETGNQPQHF; cdr3_nt: TGTGCCAGCAGTGAGACAGGGAACCAGCCCCAGCATTTT
v_call: TRBV2; clone_size: .; d_call: .; j_call: TRBJ2-3; cdr3_aa: CASSAADLPTDTQYF; cdr3_nt: TGTGCCAGCAGTGCGGCGGACTTACCCACAGATACGCAGTATTTT
v_call: TRBV29-1; clone_size: .; d_call: TRBD2; j_call: TRBJ2-1; cdr3_aa: CSVDSVPGGRYNEQFF; cdr3_nt: TGCAGCGTTGACTCGGTTCCGGGAGGACGATACAATGAGCAGTTCTTC